This T cell receptor beta chain was recorded in a study of T-cell reconstitution after alpha-beta-depleted transplantation in children. The CDR3 sequence is 16 residues long. Germline lookup yields CDR1 SGHKS and CDR2 YYEKEE (reference sequence). V lost 3 bases to trimming and J lost 2 bases; unmatched junction nucleotides: 7. Molecular barcoding with unique molecular identifiers was used for the TCRbeta library. From the PCR reads, TCRdb called clonotypes with MiXCR, one entry per CDR3 protein. Counted here are around 680,000 distinct CDR3 sequences, roughly 17% occurring once; the ten biggest clones make up approximately 1%.

V gene TRBV5-5 combines with J gene TRBJ2-2; 7 nucleotides match TRBD1. The specimen comprised PBMCs from the stem cell graft donor, sampled from the stem cell graft. The TCR comes from a human donor who donated a stem cell graft to a child with acute myeloid leukemia. The chain's CDR3 is CASSSPGQTNTGELFF. The CDR3, as DNA: TGTGCCAGCAGCTCGCCGGGACAGACTAACACCGGGGAGCTGTTTTTT.